This entry concerns a single T cell receptor beta chain. As yet, its antigen is unknown. Other DNA sequences in the sample encode the same CDR3. The sequenced template was cDNA made from the entire isolated RNA. TCRdb's table, derived via immunoSEQ multiplex PCR, lists solely in-frame clones and lacks some. The data hold 160,000 or so clones, with 9% to 10% observed a single time. The sample is drawn from a study of beta chain features in type 1 diabetes. This CDR3 is built from 14 residues. Germline values: CDR1 SGHRS, CDR2 YFSETQ. V was shortened by 4 bases and J by 2 bases, with 12 bases between the two germline ends. Whole-study results and caveats: Since sequencing was performed on cDNA, cells with high TCR expression could be over-represented.

This clonotype originated in a woman between 18 and 29 years old in good health. The chain links TRBV5-1 to TRBJ1-1; no definite D call. The sequenced sample consisted of central memory CD4+ T cells from blood. The CDR3 bases are TGCGCCAGCAGCCTCTCGTCTGGCAACACTGAAGCTTTCTTT. Amino acid sequence: CASSLSSGNTEAFF.